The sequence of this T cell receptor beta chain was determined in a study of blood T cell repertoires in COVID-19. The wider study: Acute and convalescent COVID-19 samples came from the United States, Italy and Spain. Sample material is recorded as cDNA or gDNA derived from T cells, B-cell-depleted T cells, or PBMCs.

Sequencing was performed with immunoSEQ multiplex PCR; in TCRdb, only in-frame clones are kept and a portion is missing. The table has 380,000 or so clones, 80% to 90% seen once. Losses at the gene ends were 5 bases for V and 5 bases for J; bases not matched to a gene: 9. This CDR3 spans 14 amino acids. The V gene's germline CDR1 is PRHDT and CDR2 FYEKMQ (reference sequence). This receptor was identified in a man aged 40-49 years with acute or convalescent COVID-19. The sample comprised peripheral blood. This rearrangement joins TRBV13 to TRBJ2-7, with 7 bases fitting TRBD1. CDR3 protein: CASSPRTGVNEQYF. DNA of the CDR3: TGTGCCAGCAGCCCAAGAACAGGGGTCAACGAGCAGTACTTC.